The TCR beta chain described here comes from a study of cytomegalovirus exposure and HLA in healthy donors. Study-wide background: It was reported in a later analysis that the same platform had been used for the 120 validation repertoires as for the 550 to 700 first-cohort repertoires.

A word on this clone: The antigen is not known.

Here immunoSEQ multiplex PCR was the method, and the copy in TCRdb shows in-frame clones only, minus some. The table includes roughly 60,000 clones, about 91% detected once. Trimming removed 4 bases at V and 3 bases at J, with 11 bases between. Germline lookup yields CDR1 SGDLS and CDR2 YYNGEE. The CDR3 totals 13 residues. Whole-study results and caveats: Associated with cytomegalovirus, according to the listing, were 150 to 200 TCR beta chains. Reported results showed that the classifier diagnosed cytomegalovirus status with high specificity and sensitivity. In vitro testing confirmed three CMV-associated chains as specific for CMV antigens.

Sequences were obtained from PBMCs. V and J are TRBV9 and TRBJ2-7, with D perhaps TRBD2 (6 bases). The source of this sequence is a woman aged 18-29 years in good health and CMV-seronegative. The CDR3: CASSSWEDYEQYF. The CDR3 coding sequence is TGTGCCAGCAGCTCCTGGGAGGACTACGAGCAGTACTTC.